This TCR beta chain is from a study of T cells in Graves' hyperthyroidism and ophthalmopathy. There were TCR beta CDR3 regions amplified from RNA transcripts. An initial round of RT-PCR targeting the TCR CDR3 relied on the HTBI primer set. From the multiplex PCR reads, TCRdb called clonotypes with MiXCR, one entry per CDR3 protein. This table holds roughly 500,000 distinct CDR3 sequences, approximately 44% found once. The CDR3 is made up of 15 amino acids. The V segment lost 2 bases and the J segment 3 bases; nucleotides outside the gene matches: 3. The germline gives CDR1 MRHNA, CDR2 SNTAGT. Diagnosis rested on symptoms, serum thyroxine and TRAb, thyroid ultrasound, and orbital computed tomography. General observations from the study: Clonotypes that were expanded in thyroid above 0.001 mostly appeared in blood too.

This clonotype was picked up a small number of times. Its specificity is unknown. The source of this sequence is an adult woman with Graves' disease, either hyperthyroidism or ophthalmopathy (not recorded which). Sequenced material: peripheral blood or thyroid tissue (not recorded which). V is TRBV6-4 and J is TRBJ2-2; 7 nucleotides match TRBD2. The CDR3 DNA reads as TGTGCCAGCAGTGACGGGAGGGCCGACACCGGGGAGCTGTTTTTT. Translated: CASSDGRADTGELFF.